This TCR beta chain is from a study of T-cell memory formation after mild COVID-19. Study details: TCR clusters showed largely donor specificity. Study-wide results and caveats: A balance of CD4 and CD8 characterized clones contracting day 15 to 85, whereas later expanders leaned CD4+. A second wave of clones peaked on day 37, and their SARS-CoV-2 specificity went unconfirmed.

With 11 bases removed from V and 5 bases from J, the gap between germline ends came to 21 bases. Germline V gives CDR1 SGHVS, CDR2 FQNEAQ. This CDR3 spans 14 amino acids. Via MiXCR, TCRdb re-called the 5' RACE reads, giving one row per CDR3 protein. The sample includes about 180,000 distinct CDR3 sequences, under 20% of them seen just once. Comments on this clonotype: The target antigen is unknown.

The rearrangement links TRBV7-8 to TRBJ2-5; D may be TRBD2 (7 bases). The TCR originated in an adult woman who had mild COVID-19 (a few samples of this study predate the infection). Cell type and time point are not known. The sample consisted of PBMCs or a T cell subset sorted from them (not recorded which). CDR3 residues: CAVGSGGFWETQYF. As DNA, the CDR3 is TGTGCCGTAGGGTCGGGGGGCTTCTGGGAGACCCAGTACTTC.